Here is one T cell receptor beta chain with its context. Germline CDR1 SEHNR, CDR2 FQNEAQ (reference sequence). CDR3 length: 15 amino acids. V lost 5 bases and J lost 4, with 18 bases in between. Terminally differentiated effector memory CD45RA+ cells were excluded by CCR7 positive selection of CD45RO-negative cells. The data are from a study of shared clonotypes between healthy human individuals. TCRdb's copy holds only in-frame clones and misses some; the assay was immunoSEQ multiplex PCR. The data show millions of clones, about 95% seen once. The sample consisted of naive CD8+ T cells sorted from blood. This chain connects TRBV7-9 to TRBJ2-7; D could derive from TRBD1 or TRBD2 (6 bases each). The clonotype comes from a young man in good health. The CDR3 region is CASSLLSPGAYEQYF. CDR3 sequence (DNA): TGTGCCAGCAGCCTTCTCTCGCCGGGGGCATACGAGCAGTACTTC. Full variable domain (rest looked up from reference TRBV7-9 and TRBJ2-7): DTGVSQNPRHKITKRGQNVTFRCDPISEHNRLYWYRQTLGQGPEFLTYFQNEAQLEKSRLLSDRFSAERPKGSFSTLEIQRTEQGDSAMYLCASSLLSPGAYEQYFGPGTRLTVT.